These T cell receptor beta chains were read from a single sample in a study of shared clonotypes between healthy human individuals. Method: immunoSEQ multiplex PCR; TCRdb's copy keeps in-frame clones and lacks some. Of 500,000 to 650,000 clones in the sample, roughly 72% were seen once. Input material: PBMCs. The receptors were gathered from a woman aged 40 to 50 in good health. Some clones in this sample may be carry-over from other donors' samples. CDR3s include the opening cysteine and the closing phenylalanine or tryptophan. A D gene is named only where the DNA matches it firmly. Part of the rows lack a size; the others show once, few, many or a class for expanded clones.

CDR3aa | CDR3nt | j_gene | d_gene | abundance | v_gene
CASSQTAGGYYEQYF | TGTGCCAGCAGCCAAACAGCGGGAGGATACTACGAGCAGTACTTC | TRBJ2-7 | TRBD2 | few | TRBV7-9
CASSTTGGINEQYF | TGTGCCAGTAGTACGACAGGGGGGATAAACGAGCAGTACTTC | TRBJ2-7 | TRBD1 | . | TRBV19
CASSTPGLENIQYF | TGTGCCAGTAGTACACCGGGACTAGAAAACATTCAGTACTTC | TRBJ2-4 | TRBD2 | . | TRBV19
CASSLVLGVAGELFF | TGTGCCAGCAGCTTAGTTCTCGGCGTCGCCGGGGAGCTGTTTTTT | TRBJ2-2 | . | . | TRBV7-2
CASSLAPGDAYNEQFF | TGCGCCAGCAGCTTGGCCCCAGGGGACGCCTACAATGAGCAGTTCTTC | TRBJ2-1 | . | . | TRBV5-1
CASRAWTGGEQYF | TGTGCCAGCAGGGCCTGGACAGGCGGAGAGCAGTACTTC | TRBJ2-7 | TRBD1 | . | TRBV2
CASSLSGRGSLASGDEQYF | TGTGCCAGCAGTTTATCGGGCCGGGGCTCCCTCGCTAGCGGGGACGAGCAGTACTTC | TRBJ2-7 | TRBD2 | few | TRBV28
CASSRESQNEQFF | TGCGCCAGCAGCAGGGAGTCCCAGAATGAGCAGTTCTTC | TRBJ2-1 | . | . | TRBV5-1
CASRPGTSAGVFIGEQFF | TGTGCCAGCAGGCCCGGGACTAGCGCGGGAGTATTTATTGGTGAGCAGTTCTTC | TRBJ2-1 | TRBD2 | . | TRBV11-2
CASSESATGSYEQYF | TGTGCCAGCAGTGAATCAGCGACAGGCTCCTACGAGCAGTACTTC | TRBJ2-7 | . | . | TRBV25-1
CASSLRDRGGLQYF | TGTGCCAGCAGTCTCCGGGACAGGGGTGGGTTGCAGTACTTC | TRBJ2-7 | TRBD1 | . | TRBV27
CSVSSVGQGGRQETQYF | TGCAGCGTTTCGTCGGTAGGACAGGGTGGGCGTCAAGAGACCCAGTACTTC | TRBJ2-5 | TRBD1 | . | TRBV29-1
CASSHRGGGELFF | TGCGCCAGCAGCCACCGGGGGGGAGGGGAGCTGTTTTTT | TRBJ2-2 | TRBD2 | . | TRBV4-1
CASSLKRNGYGYTF | TGTGCCAGCAGCTTAAAAAGGAATGGCTATGGCTACACCTTC | TRBJ1-2 | . | . | TRBV7-8
CASSLGLATDEQFF | TGTGCCAGCAGCTTAGGCCTAGCTACGGATGAGCAGTTCTTC | TRBJ2-1 | . | few | TRBV11-3